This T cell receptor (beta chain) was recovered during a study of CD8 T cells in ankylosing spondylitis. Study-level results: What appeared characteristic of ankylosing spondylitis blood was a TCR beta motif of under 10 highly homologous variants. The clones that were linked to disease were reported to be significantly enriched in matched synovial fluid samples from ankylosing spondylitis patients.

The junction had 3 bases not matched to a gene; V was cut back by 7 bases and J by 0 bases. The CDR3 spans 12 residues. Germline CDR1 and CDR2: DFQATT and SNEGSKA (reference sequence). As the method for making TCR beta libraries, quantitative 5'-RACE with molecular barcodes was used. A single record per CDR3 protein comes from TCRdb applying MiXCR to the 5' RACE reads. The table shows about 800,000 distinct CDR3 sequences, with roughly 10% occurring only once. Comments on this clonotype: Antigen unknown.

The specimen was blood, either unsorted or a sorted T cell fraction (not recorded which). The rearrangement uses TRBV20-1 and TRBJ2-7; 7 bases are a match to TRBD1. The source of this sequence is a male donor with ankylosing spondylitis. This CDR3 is CSVNRGSYEQYF. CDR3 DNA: TGCAGTGTGAACAGGGGCTCCTACGAGCAGTACTTC.